Listed here are 5 T cell receptor beta chains from one sample, sequenced in a study of Ad26.COV2.S vaccination and SARS-CoV-2 variants. The method was immunoSEQ multiplex PCR; TCRdb's version includes in-frame clones alone and lacks a portion of them. Of 400,000 to 450,000 clones listed, roughly 90% are singletons. As to treatment: over 15 received Ad26.COV2.S at low or high dose, single or two shots; 5 received placebo; per-sample allocation not given. Sampling occurred on day 63 after the first vaccine or placebo injection. The source was peripheral blood, collected in a trial of Ad26.COV2.S vaccine versus placebo. These receptors were taken from a person aged 18-65 years who received the Ad26.COV2.S COVID-19 vaccine or a placebo.

The V call is TRBV6-5, the J call TRBJ1-1; D is unresolved. The CDR3 length is 15 residues. The V and J ends lost 0 bases and 5 bases respectively, with 13 bases between them. CDR1 and CDR2 (germline): MNHEY, SVGAGI. The CDR3 nucleotides are TGTGCCAGCAGTTACTCGCTCAACGCGTTAACTGAAGCTTTCTTT. It codes for CASSYSLNALTEAFF.

This chain joins TRBV19 and TRBJ2-6; D gene uncertain. CDR3 length equals 14 residues. V was shortened by 3 bases and J by 2 bases, with 5 bases between the two germline ends. Germline loops: CDR1 LNHDA, CDR2 SQIVND (reference sequence). The CDR3 loop is CASSIFPGANVLTF. CDR3 in DNA: TGTGCCAGTAGTATTTTTCCTGGGGCCAACGTCCTGACTTTC.

This chain connects TRBV10-1 to TRBJ2-3, with 7 bases lining up with TRBD2. This CDR3 has 17 amino acids. J gave up 0 bases and V 3 bases, and 9 bases lay outside the gene matches. In germline, CDR1 is WNHNN, CDR2 SYGVQD (reference sequence). CDR3 loop: CASSESGTVSSTDTQYF. The DNA for the CDR3 is TGCGCCAGCAGTGAAAGCGGGACCGTTTCTAGCACAGATACGCAGTATTTT.

Written as DNA, the CDR3 is TGTGCCACCAGTGGAGTTGGGACAGGGGTAGGCCAAGAGACCCAGTACTTC. Residues: CATSGVGTGVGQETQYF. The chain couples TRBV24-1 to TRBJ2-5; 10 nucleotides match TRBD1. From germline, CDR1 is KGHDR and CDR2 SFDVKD. The CDR3 consists of 17 residues. Trimming cost V 5 bases and J 1 base; bases outside gene matches: 9.

This clone was observed once. V and J are TRBV18 and TRBJ1-1; TRBD1 is a possible D gene (5 bases). Germline CDR1 is KGHSH and CDR2 is LQKENI. The CDR3 has 14 amino acids. The V and J ends lost 6 bases and 1 base respectively, with 12 bases between them. The CDR3 nucleotides are TGTGCCAGCTCCGGGGACTCCGCGAACACTGAAGCTTTCTTT. Translating gives CASSGDSANTEAFF. Together with reference TRBV18 and TRBJ1-1, the CDR3 gives the full variable domain: NAGVMQNPRHLVRRRGQEARLRCSPMKGHSHVYWYRQLPEEGLKFMVYLQKENIIDESGMPKERFSAEFPKEGPSILRIQQVVRGDSAAYFCASSGDSANTEAFFGQGTRLTVV.